This TCR beta chain was sequenced in a study of beta chain features in type 1 diabetes. At the level of the study: There were 107,917,701 sorted cells examined across all samples.

Findings and limits, study-wide: Type 1 diabetes patients had moderately but significantly shorter TCRB CDR3s in all four CD4+ subsets. The naive, central memory and Treg TCRB repertoires looked more alike in patients than they did in healthy donors.

Trimming stripped 3 bases from V and 5 bases from J, with 6 bases between. This CDR3 is built from 11 residues. CDR1 DFQATT and CDR2 SNEGSKA come from the germline V gene (reference sequence). For this clone: Its antigen is not known. Distinct nucleotide sequences in the sample also encode this CDR3.

Expressed TCRB transcripts were sequenced because the isolated RNA had all been reverse transcribed beforehand. Sequencing of naive, central memory and regulatory T cell samples gave an average of roughly 3.5 million reads. TCRdb keeps only in-frame clones here, not all; method: immunoSEQ multiplex PCR. This table has 25,000 to 30,000 clones, roughly three fifths appearing once. The sample comprised Tregs from blood. The sequence was collected from a woman in her late teens or twenties with type 1 diabetes. The genes are TRBV20-1 and TRBJ2-3, with D tentatively TRBD2 (5 bases). The CDR3 loop reads CSASREDTQYF. The CDR3 nucleotides read TGCAGTGCTAGTCGGGAAGATACGCAGTATTTT.